The 21 T cell receptor beta chains in this list originate from one sample, sequenced in a study of blood T cell repertoires in COVID-19 (dated by TCRdb to 2020 to 2021). Library generation was performed with the immunoSEQ multiplex PCR assay. TCRdb limited this immuneACCESS table to in-frame rearrangements with V and J called. A share of clones is missing; checked studies link under half to unresolved V genes, and the rest is unexplained. The sample table lists approximately 190,000 clones, 80% of them with a count of one. The ten largest clones add up to around 6.9% of the sample. The sample was peripheral blood. The receptors originated from a man aged 60 to 69 with acute or convalescent COVID-19.

The chain has TRBV15 and TRBJ1-3; TRBD1 matches 8 bases. After removal of 4 bases from V and 0 bases from J, the junction contained 5 bases not matched to a gene. Looked up from germline, CDR1 is LNHNV and CDR2 is YYDKDF (reference sequence). The CDR3 runs 16 residues. The CDR3 protein is CATSTGQGHSGNTIYF. CDR3 DNA: TGTGCCACCAGCACCGGACAGGGCCACTCTGGAAACACCATATATTTT.

CDR3 sequence (DNA): TGTGCCACCAGCAAGGAAGGGCGGGTACACAGCACAGATACGCAGTATTTT. Protein product: CATSKEGRVHSTDTQYF. The chain carries TRBV15 and TRBJ2-3; possible D gene TRBD2, 5 bases. The CDR3 contains 17 residues. The germline V gene has CDR1 LNHNV and CDR2 YYDKDF (reference sequence). Trimming took 4 bases from V and 0 from J, leaving 17 bases between them.

The J gene is TRBJ1-5, the V gene TRBV2, with 7 bases that match TRBD1. The CDR3 spans 14 residues. The ends lost 5 bases at V and 2 bases at J; junction bases unmatched: 3. CDR1 and CDR2 (germline): SNHLY, FYNNEI. Here the CDR3 reads CASSTGTGNQPQHF. The CDR3 DNA sequence: TGTGCCAGCAGTACCGGGACAGGCAATCAGCCCCAGCATTTT. Combining the CDR3 with reference TRBV2 and TRBJ1-5 gives the whole variable domain EPEVTQTPSHQVTQMGQEVILRCVPISNHLYFYWYRQILGQKVEFLVSFYNNEISEKSEIFDDQFSVERPDGSNFTLKIRSTKLEDSAMYFCASSTGTGNQPQHFGDGTRLSIL.

The chain combines TRBV6-1 with TRBJ1-3; 9 bases fit TRBD1. J gave up 5 bases and V 3 bases, and 2 bases lay outside the gene matches. The germline V gene encodes CDR1 MNHNS and CDR2 SASEGT. This CDR3 region has 14 residues. For the CDR3, the DNA is TGTGCCAGCAGTGAGGGGACAGGGAGAAACACCATATATTTT. Protein product: CASSEGTGRNTIYF.

V is TRBV7-6 and J is TRBJ2-1, with TRBD2 identical over 15 bases. The CDR3 has 16 amino acids. The germline V gene has CDR1 SGHVS and CDR2 FNYEAQ. V was clipped by 5 bases and J by 8 bases; unmatched bases: 7. CDR3 nucleotides: TGTGCCAGCAGCCCCTGGACTAGCGGGAGGGTCGATGAGCAGTTCTTC. Protein: CASSPWTSGRVDEQFF.

In its sample, this clone was seen once. The gene calls are TRBV5-4 and TRBJ1-2; tentatively, D is TRBD1 (6 bases). Trimming left V 0 bases short and J 6 bases short, with 12 bases between. The CDR3 contains 14 residues. Germline CDR1 reads SGHNT; CDR2 reads YYREEE (reference sequence). CDR3 sequence reads: CASSLATQGDGYTF. Here the CDR3 DNA reads TGTGCCAGCAGCTTGGCCACACAGGGTGATGGCTACACCTTC.

The V and J genes are TRBV7-2 and TRBJ2-3; the D gene is possibly TRBD2 (6 bases). Germline-derived CDR1 and CDR2 are SGHTA and FQGNSA. The V end lost 1 base, the J end lost 3 bases, and 14 bases lay between the germline ends. This CDR3 is 16 amino acids long. In DNA form, the CDR3 reads TGTGCCAGCAGCTTAGGCGGCGGGGCGGGGACAGATACGCAGTATTTT. It translates to CASSLGGGAGTDTQYF.

This chain joins TRBV6-5 and TRBJ2-1, with D maybe TRBD2 (5 bases). Trimming took off 1 base at V and 6 bases at J, with 7 bases between the two ends. Germline CDR1 reads MNHEY; CDR2 reads SVGAGI. CDR3 size: 13 residues. The CDR3 DNA follows: TGTGCCAGCAGTTACTTTGGGAGCAATGAGCAGTTCTTC. Translated, it gives CASSYFGSNEQFF.

This clone showed up just a few times. The rearrangement joins TRBV4-1 to TRBJ1-3, with 8 bases lining up with TRBD1. Germline lookup yields CDR1 MGHRA and CDR2 YSYEKL. CDR3 length: 18 residues. J gave up 0 bases and V 1 base, and 8 bases lay outside the gene matches. The DNA of the CDR3 is TGCGCCAGCAGCCAAGGCCTCGGGACAGGTTTCTCTGGAAACACCATATATTTT. The encoded protein is CASSQGLGTGFSGNTIYF.

V gene TRBV5-5 combines with J gene TRBJ2-5; D remains ambiguous. The germline gives CDR1 SGHKS, CDR2 YYEKEE (reference sequence). The V gene lost 1 base and the J gene lost 5 bases, with 6 bases spanning the gap. The CDR3 length is 12 residues. For the CDR3, the DNA is TGTGCCAGCAGCTTGTTCTTTGAGACCCAGTACTTC. Protein sequence: CASSLFFETQYF.

The chain links TRBV6-6 to TRBJ1-2; D gene unclear. Germline V gene sequence: CDR1 MNHNY, CDR2 SVGAGI (reference sequence). The CDR3 contains 10 residues. V lost 8 bases and J lost 6, with 7 bases in between. This chain's CDR3 is CASGSNGYTF. CDR3 sequence (DNA): TGTGCCAGCGGCTCGAATGGCTACACCTTC.

This clone has just a few counts. The chain carries TRBV5-1 and TRBJ1-1, with D possibly being TRBD1 (6 bases). Between the trimmed V and J ends, which lost 4 bases and 2 bases, there was a span of 12 bases. The CDR3 runs to 14 residues. Germline V gives CDR1 SGHRS, CDR2 YFSETQ. CDR3 nucleotide sequence: TGCGCCAGCAGCCCGGGGGGCACTAACACTGAAGCTTTCTTT. It specifies CASSPGGTNTEAFF.

V and J are TRBV5-1 and TRBJ2-1; 15 bases fit TRBD2. The CDR3 totals 15 residues. Germline CDR1 is SGHRS and CDR2 is YFSETQ. V gave up 2 bases and J gave up 7 bases; unmatched junction bases: 1. The CDR3, as DNA: TGCGCCAGCAGCTTTGGACTAGCGGGAGGGAATGAGCAGTTCTTC. Protein product: CASSFGLAGGNEQFF.

V and J are TRBV12-3 or TRBV12-4 and TRBJ1-4; no clear D gene. The CDR3 contains 13 residues. V dropped 6 bases and J dropped 10 bases, with 15 bases sitting between them. Written as DNA, the CDR3 is TGTGCCAGCAGCCCTAACAGAATCGGAAAACTGTTTTTT. Its protein product is CASSPNRIGKLFF.

The chain recombines TRBV3-1 (or the pseudogene TRBV3-2) with TRBJ2-7; TRBD1 matches 12 bases. Losses at the gene ends were 6 bases for V and 7 bases for J; bases not matched to a gene: 19. There are 18 residues in the CDR3. CDR1 LGHDT and CDR2 YNNKEL come from the germline V gene (reference sequence). The CDR3 sequence is CASRAPSGTGGGLSEQYF. The DNA of the CDR3 is TGTGCCAGCAGAGCTCCCTCCGGGACAGGGGGCGGTTTGAGTGAGCAGTACTTC.

The J gene is TRBJ2-3, the V gene TRBV13, with D maybe TRBD2 (5 bases). Germline V gene lookup returns CDR1 PRHDT and CDR2 FYEKMQ (reference sequence). CDR3 length: 14 residues. V lost 1 base and J lost 2, with 7 bases in between. The CDR3 nucleotides read TGTGCCAGCAGCTTAGCGGGGATCACAGATACGCAGTATTTT. It specifies CASSLAGITDTQYF.

This clone has only one observation. This chain uses TRBV6-6 with TRBJ2-5, with D possibly matching TRBD2 (5 bases). Trimming stripped 4 bases from V and 7 bases from J, with 16 bases between. The CDR3 contains 14 residues. Germline V gene sequence: CDR1 MNHNY, CDR2 SVGAGI (reference sequence). The CDR3 DNA reads TGTGCCAGCAGTTCCGAACTAGGACTCGGGACCCAGTACTTC. It encodes CASSSELGLGTQYF.

The rearrangement links TRBV25-1 to TRBJ1-1; 7 positions agree with TRBD1. Germline V gene data show CDR1 as MGHDK and CDR2 as SYGVNS. The CDR3 spans 13 residues. The V gene end was trimmed by 7 bases and the J gene end by 2 bases; junction bases not matched to a gene: 4. CDR3 residues: CASKGTDNTEAFF. The CDR3 DNA reads as TGTGCCAGCAAAGGGACAGACAACACTGAAGCTTTCTTT.

The rearrangement links TRBV6-5 to TRBJ1-3, with 12 bases identical to TRBD1. The ends lost 2 bases at V and 4 bases at J; junction bases unmatched: 3. CDR3 length: 16 amino acids. Germline CDR1 MNHEY, CDR2 SVGAGI. The CDR3 DNA is TGTGCCAGCAGTTACACGGGGACAGGGGGCGGAAACACCATATATTTT. Its translation: CASSYTGTGGGNTIYF.

This sequence joins TRBV4-3 and TRBJ2-3, with D possibly TRBD1 on 6 matching bases. Per the germline V gene, CDR1 is LGHNA and CDR2 is YSLEER. Trimming removed 0 bases at V and 3 bases at J, with 13 bases between. This CDR3 spans 16 amino acids. In DNA, the CDR3 is TGCGCCAGCAGCCAAGAAGCAGGGGTTAGGACAGATACGCAGTATTTT. It is translated as CASSQEAGVRTDTQYF.

This clone was observed a single time. The chain couples TRBV4-1 to TRBJ2-7; 13 positions agree with TRBD2. Per germline, CDR1 MGHRA and CDR2 YSYEKL. CDR3 length: 15 amino acids. J lost 6 bases, V lost 6 bases, and 8 bases had no gene match. CDR3 amino acids: CASRRTSGSFSEQYF. The CDR3 coding sequence is TGCGCCAGCAGGCGGACTAGCGGGAGTTTTTCCGAGCAGTACTTC.